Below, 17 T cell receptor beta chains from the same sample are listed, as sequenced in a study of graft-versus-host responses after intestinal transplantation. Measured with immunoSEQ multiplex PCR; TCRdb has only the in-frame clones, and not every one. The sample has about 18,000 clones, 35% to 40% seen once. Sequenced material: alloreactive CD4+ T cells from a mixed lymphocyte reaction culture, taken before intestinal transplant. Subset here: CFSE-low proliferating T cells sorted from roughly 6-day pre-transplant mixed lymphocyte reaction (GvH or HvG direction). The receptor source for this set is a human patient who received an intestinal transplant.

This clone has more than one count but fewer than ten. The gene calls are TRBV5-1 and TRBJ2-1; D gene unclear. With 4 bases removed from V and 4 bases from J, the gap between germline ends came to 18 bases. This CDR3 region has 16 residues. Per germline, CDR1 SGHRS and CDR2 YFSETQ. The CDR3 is CASSPAVISRYNEQFF. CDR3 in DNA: TGCGCCAGCAGCCCGGCGGTCATAAGTAGGTACAATGAGCAGTTCTTC.

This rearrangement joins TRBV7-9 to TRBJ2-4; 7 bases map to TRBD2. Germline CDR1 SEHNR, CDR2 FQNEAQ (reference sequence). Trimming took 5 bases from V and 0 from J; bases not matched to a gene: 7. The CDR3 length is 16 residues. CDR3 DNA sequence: TGTGCCAGCAGCCTCGGGGGGACCATAGCCAAAAACATTCAGTACTTC. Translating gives CASSLGGTIAKNIQYF.

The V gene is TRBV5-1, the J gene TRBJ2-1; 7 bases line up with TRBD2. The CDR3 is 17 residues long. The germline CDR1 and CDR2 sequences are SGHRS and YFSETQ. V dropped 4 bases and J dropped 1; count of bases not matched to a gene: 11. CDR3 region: CASSALLAEKSYNEQFF. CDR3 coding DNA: TGCGCCAGCAGCGCCCTCCTAGCGGAGAAATCCTACAATGAGCAGTTCTTC.

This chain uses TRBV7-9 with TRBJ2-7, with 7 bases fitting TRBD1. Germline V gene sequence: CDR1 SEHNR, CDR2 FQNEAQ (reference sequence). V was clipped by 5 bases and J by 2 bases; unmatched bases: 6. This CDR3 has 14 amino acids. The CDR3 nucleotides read TGTGCCAGCAGCAAAGGACAGGCCGCCTACGAGCAGTACTTC. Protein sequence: CASSKGQAAYEQYF.

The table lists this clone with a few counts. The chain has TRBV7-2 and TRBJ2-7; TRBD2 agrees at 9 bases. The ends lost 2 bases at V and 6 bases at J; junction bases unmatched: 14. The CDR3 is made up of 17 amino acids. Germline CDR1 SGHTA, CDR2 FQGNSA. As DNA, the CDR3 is TGTGCCAGCAGCTTATCGAAGTGGGCGGGGGGGGCCCCCGAGCAGTACTTC. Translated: CASSLSKWAGGAPEQYF.

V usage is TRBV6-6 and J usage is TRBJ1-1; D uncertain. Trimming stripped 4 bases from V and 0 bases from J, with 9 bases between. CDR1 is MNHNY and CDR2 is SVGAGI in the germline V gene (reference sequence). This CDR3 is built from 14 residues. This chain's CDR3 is CASSFRIMNTEAFF. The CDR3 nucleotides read TGTGCCAGCAGTTTTAGGATAATGAACACTGAAGCTTTCTTT.

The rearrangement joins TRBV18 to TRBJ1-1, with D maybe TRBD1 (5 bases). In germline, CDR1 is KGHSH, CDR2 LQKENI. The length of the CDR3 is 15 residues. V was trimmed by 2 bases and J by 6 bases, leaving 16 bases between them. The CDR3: CASSPRWTPGAEAFF. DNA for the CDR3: TGTGCCAGCTCACCAAGGTGGACACCCGGGGCTGAAGCTTTCTTT. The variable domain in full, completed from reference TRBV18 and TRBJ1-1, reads NAGVMQNPRHLVRRRGQEARLRCSPMKGHSHVYWYRQLPEEGLKFMVYLQKENIIDESGMPKERFSAEFPKEGPSILRIQQVVRGDSAAYFCASSPRWTPGAEAFFGQGTRLTVV.

The DNA of the CDR3 is TGTGCCACTGGACACCTTCTTAACACCGGGGAGCTGTTTTTT. Translation gives CATGHLLNTGELFF. The genes are TRBV10-3 and TRBJ2-2, with a possible D match to TRBD1 (5 bases). V gave up 10 bases and J gave up 2 bases, with 14 bases separating them. This CDR3 is 14 amino acids long. CDR1 and CDR2 from the germline V gene are ENHRY and SYGVKD.

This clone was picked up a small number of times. In nucleotides, the CDR3 is TGTGCCAGCGGGGGAACCTACAATGAGCAGTTCTTC. Translated, it gives CASGGTYNEQFF. This sequence joins TRBV11-2 and TRBJ2-1; D is perhaps TRBD1 or TRBD2 (5 bases each). V shed 8 bases and J shed 2 bases, with 7 bases lying between them. Germline V gene data show CDR1 as SGHAT and CDR2 as FQNNGV. The CDR3 is 12 residues long. The entire variable domain, with the rest obtained from reference TRBV11-2 and TRBJ2-1, is as follows: EAGVAQSPRYKIIEKRQSVAFWCNPISGHATLYWYQQILGQGPKLLIQFQNNGVVDDSQLPKDRFSAERLKGVDSTLKIQPAKLEDSAVYLCASGGTYNEQFFGPGTRLTVL.

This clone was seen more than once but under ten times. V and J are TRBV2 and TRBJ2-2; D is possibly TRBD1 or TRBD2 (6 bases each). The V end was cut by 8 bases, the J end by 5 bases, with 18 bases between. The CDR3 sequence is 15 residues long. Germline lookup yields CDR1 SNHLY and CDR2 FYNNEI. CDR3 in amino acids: CASLGGQRKTGELFF. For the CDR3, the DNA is TGTGCCAGCCTCGGGGGCCAGCGGAAGACCGGGGAGCTGTTTTTT.

The CDR3 loop is CASSLSRLDTQYF. DNA for the CDR3: TGTGCCAGCAGTTTATCGCGACTAGATACGCAGTATTTT. The J gene is TRBJ2-3, the V gene TRBV27; D gene ambiguous. This CDR3 contains 13 residues. V was trimmed by 0 bases and J by 5 bases, leaving 6 bases between them. CDR1 and CDR2 (germline): MNHEY, SMNVEV (reference sequence).

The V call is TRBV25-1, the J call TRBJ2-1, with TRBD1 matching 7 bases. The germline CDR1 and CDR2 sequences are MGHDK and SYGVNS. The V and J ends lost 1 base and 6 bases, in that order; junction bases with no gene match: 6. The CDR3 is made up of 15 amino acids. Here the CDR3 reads CASSEFYPGGNEQFF. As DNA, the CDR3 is TGTGCCAGCAGTGAATTTTATCCAGGGGGCAATGAGCAGTTCTTC. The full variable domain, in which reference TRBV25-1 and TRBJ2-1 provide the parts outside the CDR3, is EADIYQTPRYLVIGTGKKITLECSQTMGHDKMYWYQQDPGMELHLIHYSYGVNSTEKGDLSSESTVSRIRTEHFPLTLESARPSHTSQYLCASSEFYPGGNEQFFGPGTRLTVL.

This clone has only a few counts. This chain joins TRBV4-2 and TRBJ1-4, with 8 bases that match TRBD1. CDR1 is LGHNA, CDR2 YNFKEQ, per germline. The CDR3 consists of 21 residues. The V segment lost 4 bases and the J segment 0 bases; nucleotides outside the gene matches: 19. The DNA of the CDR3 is TGTGCCAGCAGCCCGGAGGCCGGACAGGGATTGGGGATTGCAACTAATGAAAAACTGTTTTTT. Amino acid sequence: CASSPEAGQGLGIATNEKLFF.

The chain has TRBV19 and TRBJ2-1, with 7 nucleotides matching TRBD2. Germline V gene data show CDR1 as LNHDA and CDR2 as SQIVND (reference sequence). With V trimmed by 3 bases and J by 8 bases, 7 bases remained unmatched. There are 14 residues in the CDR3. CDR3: CASSMLKRGDEQFF. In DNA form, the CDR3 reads TGTGCCAGTAGTATGCTCAAGCGGGGCGATGAGCAGTTCTTC.

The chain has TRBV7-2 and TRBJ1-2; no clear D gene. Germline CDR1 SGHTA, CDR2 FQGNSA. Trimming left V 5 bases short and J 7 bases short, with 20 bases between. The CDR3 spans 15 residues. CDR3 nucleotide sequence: TGTGCCAGCAGCCAGATCGCCTCGGGAGGTCTTGGCTACACCTTC. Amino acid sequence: CASSQIASGGLGYTF.

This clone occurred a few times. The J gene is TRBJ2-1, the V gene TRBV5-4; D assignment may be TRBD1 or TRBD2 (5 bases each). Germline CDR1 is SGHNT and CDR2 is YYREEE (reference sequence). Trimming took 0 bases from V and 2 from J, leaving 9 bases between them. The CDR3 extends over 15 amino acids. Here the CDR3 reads CASSLEEGTYNEQFF. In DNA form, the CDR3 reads TGTGCCAGCAGCTTGGAAGAGGGGACCTACAATGAGCAGTTCTTC.

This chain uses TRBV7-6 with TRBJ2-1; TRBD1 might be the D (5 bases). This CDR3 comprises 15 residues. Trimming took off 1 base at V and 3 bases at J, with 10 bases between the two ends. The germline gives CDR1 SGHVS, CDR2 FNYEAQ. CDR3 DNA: TGTGCCAGCAGCTTAGGGACATCCTTCTACAATGAGCAGTTCTTC. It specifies CASSLGTSFYNEQFF.